The 3 T cell receptor beta chains below were found in one sample sequenced in a study of blood T cell repertoires in COVID-19. Assay: immunoSEQ multiplex PCR; the TCRdb copy retains only in-frame clones and omits some. The sample shows tens of thousands of clones, about 90% of them seen only once. The sample consisted of peripheral blood. The origin of the receptors is a man of 80 years or more in a cohort sampled during active COVID-19.

The chain joins TRBV7-9 to TRBJ2-7; 10 nucleotides match TRBD2. Germline V gene lookup returns CDR1 SEHNR and CDR2 FQNEAQ (reference sequence). The ends lost 5 bases at V and 2 bases at J; junction bases unmatched: 9. The CDR3 has 16 amino acids. This chain's CDR3 is CASSPTIAGGTYEQYF. The CDR3 nucleotides are TGTGCCAGCAGCCCTACCATAGCGGGGGGCACCTACGAGCAGTACTTC. Using reference TRBV7-9 and TRBJ2-7 for the parts outside the CDR3, the full variable domain is DTGVSQNPRHKITKRGQNVTFRCDPISEHNRLYWYRQTLGQGPEFLTYFQNEAQLEKSRLLSDRFSAERPKGSFSTLEIQRTEQGDSAMYLCASSPTIAGGTYEQYFGPGTRLTVT.

This sequence joins TRBV7-2 and TRBJ1-1; no firm D call. The CDR3 runs 14 residues. Trimming took 1 base from V and 0 from J, leaving 6 bases between them. Per the germline V gene, CDR1 is SGHTA and CDR2 is FQGNSA. CDR3 amino acids: CASSLGSVNTEAFF. The DNA of the CDR3 is TGTGCCAGCAGCTTAGGAAGCGTGAACACTGAAGCTTTCTTT. Full variable domain (rest looked up from reference TRBV7-2 and TRBJ1-1): GAGVSQSPSNKVTEKGKDVELRCDPISGHTALYWYRQSLGQGLEFLIYFQGNSAPDKSGLPSDRFSAERTGGSVSTLTIQRTQQEDSAVYLCASSLGSVNTEAFFGQGTRLTVV.

Details on this clone: One junction end does not reproduce the germline sequence, and a read error may be involved. This chain joins TRBV7-2 and TRBJ2-3, with D hard to call. Germline CDR1 reads SGHTA; CDR2 reads FQGNSA. This CDR3 has 15 amino acids. This chain's CDR3 is CASSSFPQHRYNPLF. As DNA, the CDR3 is TGTGCCAGCAGCTCCTTCCCGCAGCACAGATACAACCCCCTTTTT.